The source of this T cell receptor (beta chain) is a study of vaccination and CD4 T cells after COVID-19. Of note for this clonotype: The antigen is undetermined.

The CDR3 is 13 residues long. Trimming cost V 2 bases and J 7 bases, with 6 bases left between them. Germline V lookup: CDR1 MRHNA, CDR2 SNTAGT. Sample treatment: roughly ten-day PBMC culture with coronavirus spike peptide pools or control peptides (ViraFEST assay). Sequence data for DNA of cultured CD4+ T cells were generated by the Oncomine TCR Beta short-read assay. One entry per CDR3 protein, called by TCRdb with MiXCR from the PCR reads. The data hold 9,500 to 11,000 distinct CDR3 sequences, with around 70% observed a single time. The chain links TRBV6-4 to TRBJ1-6, with a weak D call TRBD1 (6 bases). The clonotype comes from a human donor who had recovered from COVID-19. Sample: CD4+ T cells from blood, cultured in vitro. The CDR3: CASSDRGNSPLHF. In nucleotides, the CDR3 is TGTGCCAGCAGTGACAGGGGGAATTCACCCCTCCACTTT.